A single sample is the source of the 21 T cell receptor beta chains below, sequenced in a study of Ad26.COV2.S vaccination and SARS-CoV-2 variants. Produced via immunoSEQ multiplex PCR; TCRdb's table is partial and in-frame only. Seen here are hundreds of thousands of clones, approximately 90% observed once, and the top ten hold 3.9%. The sample here was peripheral blood, taken after recovery from COVID-19. All receptors derive from a human donor who had recovered from COVID-19.

This clone was observed once. The rearrangement links TRBV5-1 to TRBJ2-5, with D unresolved. This CDR3 has 14 residues. With 5 bases removed from V and 2 bases from J, the gap between germline ends came to 13 bases. The germline gives CDR1 SGHRS, CDR2 YFSETQ. The CDR3 sequence: CASRTSTIQETQYF. The CDR3 DNA follows: TGCGCCAGCAGAACGTCGACGATTCAAGAGACCCAGTACTTC.

V gene TRBV28 combines with J gene TRBJ1-6; a possible D gene is TRBD1 (6 bases). The CDR3 totals 16 residues. Germline-derived CDR1 and CDR2 are MDHEN and SYDVKM. V shed 2 bases and J shed 0 bases, with 8 bases lying between them. The CDR3 coding sequence is TGTGCCAGCAGTTTAGACAGGAGCTCCTATAATTCACCCCTCCACTTT. Translating it yields CASSLDRSSYNSPLHF. The complete variable domain, with remaining parts taken from reference TRBV28 and TRBJ1-6, reads DVKVTQSSRYLVKRTGEKVFLECVQDMDHENMFWYRQDPGLGLRLIYFSYDVKMKEKGDIPEGYSVSREKKERFSLILESASTNQTSMYLCASSLDRSSYNSPLHFGNGTRLTVT.

The chain joins TRBV5-4 to TRBJ2-5; 7 bases match TRBD1. This CDR3 has 14 amino acids. Germline V lookup: CDR1 SGHNT, CDR2 YYREEE (reference sequence). V lost 5 bases, J lost 4 bases, and 8 bases stayed unmatched. CDR3 bases: TGTGCCAGCAGTTTAGGACAGGCGCGAGAGACCCAGTACTTC. As protein: CASSLGQARETQYF.

The genes are TRBV7-2 and TRBJ2-7; 7 nucleotides line up with TRBD1. V trimming: 5 bases; J trimming: 3 bases; junction bases outside the gene matches: 13. This CDR3 contains 16 residues. CDR1 is SGHTA and CDR2 is FQGNSA in the germline V gene. CDR3 sequence (DNA): TGTGCCAGCAGCCCAATCCCTCGACAGGGCGGCTACGAGCAGTACTTC. Its translation: CASSPIPRQGGYEQYF.

This sequence joins TRBV6-5 and TRBJ1-6; 7 bases are a match to TRBD1. There are 15 residues in the CDR3. The germline V gene has CDR1 MNHEY and CDR2 SVGAGI. After removal of 2 bases from V and 5 bases from J, the junction contained 3 bases not matched to a gene. The CDR3 here is CASSYTGANNSPLHF. The CDR3 DNA follows: TGTGCCAGCAGTTACACAGGGGCTAATAATTCACCCCTCCACTTT.

The CDR3 loop reads CASSPQGGDSYEQYF. The CDR3 DNA reads TGTGCCAGCAGCCCGCAGGGGGGAGACTCCTACGAGCAGTACTTC. The chain employs TRBV7-9 and TRBJ2-7, with D tentatively TRBD1 (7 bases). This CDR3 comprises 15 residues. Between the trimmed V and J ends, which lost 5 bases and 0 bases, there was a span of 14 bases. Germline V gene data show CDR1 as SEHNR and CDR2 as FQNEAQ (reference sequence).

This CDR3 reads CASSPGVTSYEQYF. The CDR3 DNA is TGTGCCAGCAGCCCGGGGGTAACCTCCTACGAGCAGTACTTC. V is TRBV7-2 and J is TRBJ2-7; D perhaps matches TRBD2 (6 bases). CDR3 length: 14 residues. Trimming removed 5 bases from V and 0 bases from J, with 11 bases in between. Germline assignment: CDR1 SGHTA and CDR2 FQGNSA.

The rearrangement uses TRBV5-6 and TRBJ2-2, with 9 bases identical to TRBD1. The CDR3 is 17 amino acids. V shed 1 base, J shed 6 bases, and the junction held 10 bases outside the gene matches. Germline V gene data show CDR1 as SGHDT and CDR2 as YYEEEE. The CDR3 loop reads CASSLRQTGGWAGELFF. The CDR3, as DNA: TGTGCCAGCAGCTTGAGGCAAACAGGGGGCTGGGCCGGGGAGCTGTTTTTT.

The chain joins TRBV20-1 to TRBJ2-3; D is uncertain. Germline V gene sequence: CDR1 DFQATT, CDR2 SNEGSKA (reference sequence). This CDR3 comprises 11 residues. The V end was cut by 3 bases, the J end by 8 bases, with 9 bases between. The CDR3 DNA follows: TGCAGTGCTAGTCTAATAAGTACGCAGTATTTT. Translated: CSASLISTQYF.

The chain joins TRBV4-1 to TRBJ1-1; no clear D gene. V was clipped by 4 bases and J by 0 bases, with 12 bases between them. The germline V gene encodes CDR1 MGHRA and CDR2 YSYEKL. The CDR3 length is 15 residues. The CDR3 is CASSPLPTLNTEAFF. CDR3 nucleotides: TGCGCCAGCAGCCCCCTGCCGACACTGAACACTGAAGCTTTCTTT.

V usage is TRBV28 and J usage is TRBJ1-5; D is unclear. CDR3 length: 16 residues. V was clipped by 3 bases and J by 5 bases, with 17 bases between them. Germline V gene data show CDR1 as MDHEN and CDR2 as SYDVKM. CDR3 region: CASSLEGYQTDQPQHF. The CDR3 DNA reads TGTGCCAGCAGTTTGGAGGGTTACCAAACCGATCAGCCCCAGCATTTT.

The DNA for the CDR3 is TGTGCCTTTGGGGGTTCCTACAATGAGCAGTTCTTC. It yields the protein CAFGGSYNEQFF. The V and J genes are TRBV12-3 or TRBV12-4 and TRBJ2-1; D tentatively fits TRBD1 or TRBD2 (5 bases each). V lost 11 bases and J lost 1, with 9 bases in between. The CDR3 is 12 amino acids.

This chain uses TRBV7-8 with TRBJ2-7, with D unclear. CDR1 and CDR2 (germline): SGHVS, FQNEAQ. The CDR3 has 13 residues. Trimming pared 2 bases from V and 6 bases from J, leaving 11 bases between. This chain's CDR3 is CASSLQMASEQYF. The CDR3 DNA sequence: TGTGCCAGCAGCTTACAGATGGCGTCCGAGCAGTACTTC.

This clone was observed once. This sequence joins TRBV5-6 and TRBJ2-1; possible D gene TRBD2, 6 bases. Germline CDR1 and CDR2: SGHDT and YYEEEE. The CDR3 extends over 12 amino acids. Trimming pared 4 bases from V and 10 bases from J, leaving 12 bases between. The DNA of the CDR3 is TGTGCCAGCAGCCTGGGACTGGCCGAGCAGTTCTTC. It codes for CASSLGLAEQFF.

The chain employs TRBV28 and TRBJ2-4, with 8 bases aligning to TRBD2. Per germline, CDR1 MDHEN and CDR2 SYDVKM. The CDR3 totals 14 residues. V lost 7 bases to trimming and J lost 9 bases; unmatched junction nucleotides: 11. This CDR3 reads CASTLSGGGGIQYF. The CDR3, as DNA: TGTGCCAGCACCCTGAGCGGGGGAGGGGGCATTCAGTACTTC.

The chain recombines TRBV25-1 with TRBJ1-6, with D unresolved. V lost 3 bases, J lost 6 bases, and 9 bases lay in between. There are 14 residues in the CDR3. Germline loops: CDR1 MGHDK, CDR2 SYGVNS. The CDR3 here is CASSDVLINSPLHF. The CDR3 nucleotides are TGTGCCAGCAGTGATGTCCTGATTAATTCACCCCTCCACTTT.

The chain links TRBV2 to TRBJ2-7; 10 nucleotides match TRBD1. V was pared by 5 bases and J by 2 bases, with 6 bases of the junction left unmatched. This CDR3 region has 15 residues. From germline, CDR1 is SNHLY and CDR2 FYNNEI. The DNA of the CDR3 is TGTGCCAGCAGTTCCCGGGACAGGGGCCCCTACGAGCAGTACTTC. Amino acid sequence: CASSSRDRGPYEQYF.

The chain carries TRBV27 and TRBJ2-1; D ambiguous. The CDR3 is 18 amino acids. V lost 1 base and J lost 0, with 16 bases in between. CDR1 and CDR2 from the germline V gene are MNHEY and SMNVEV (reference sequence). This CDR3 is CASSLFFEVPSSYNEQFF. Written as DNA, the CDR3 is TGTGCCAGCAGTTTATTTTTCGAGGTTCCGAGCTCCTACAATGAGCAGTTCTTC.

This rearrangement joins TRBV7-3 to TRBJ2-5; 7 nucleotides line up with TRBD1. The trim removed 2 bases at V and 5 bases at J, leaving 8 bases unmatched. The CDR3 totals 15 residues. Germline V gene lookup returns CDR1 SGHTA and CDR2 FQGTGA. CDR3 nucleotide sequence: TGTGCCAGCAGCTTAGTGAGGGGGCAGGGGGAGACCCAGTACTTC. It codes for CASSLVRGQGETQYF.

V usage is TRBV19 and J usage is TRBJ2-3, with TRBD2 identical over 8 bases. The V gene's germline CDR1 is LNHDA and CDR2 SQIVND (reference sequence). This CDR3 comprises 14 residues. V shed 2 bases, J shed 7 bases, and the junction held 5 bases outside the gene matches. The CDR3 region is CASSISGGGYTQYF. For the CDR3, the DNA is TGTGCCAGTAGTATAAGCGGGGGAGGTTATACGCAGTATTTT.

The gene calls are TRBV19 and TRBJ2-1, with no clear D. The CDR3 sequence is 12 residues long. V lost 8 bases and J 6 bases, leaving 11 bases between the germline ends. Germline assignment: CDR1 LNHDA and CDR2 SQIVND (reference sequence). CDR3 bases: TGTGCCAGTCATGCTCCTTCCAATGAGCAGTTCTTC. It translates to CASHAPSNEQFF.